The sequence of this T cell receptor (beta chain) was determined in a study of cytomegalovirus exposure and HLA in healthy donors. Findings and limits, study-wide: The study found most TCR sequences rare, yet found some public TCRs in many donors. Cytomegalovirus-associated status was assigned to more than 150 TCR beta chains.

About this clone: Its matching antigen is unknown.

Repertoires were generated with immunoSEQ multiplex PCR, while TCRdb's copy carries only in-frame clones and drops some. The sample carries tens of thousands of clones, around nine tenths recorded once. V was trimmed by 5 bases and J by 5 bases, leaving 12 bases between them. The CDR3 extends over 13 amino acids. Germline V gene data show CDR1 as SGHNT and CDR2 as YENEEA. Sample: PBMCs. The V call is TRBV11-3, the J call TRBJ1-1; the D is unclear. The sequence was obtained from a young woman in good health and CMV-seropositive. The CDR3 is CASSPRSGTEAFF. The CDR3 nucleotides read TGTGCCAGCAGCCCCCGGTCCGGTACTGAAGCTTTCTTT.